This entry is about one TCR beta chain. The antigen remains unidentified. This sample's time point: baseline, week 1 (first vaccination visit). Treatment specified: pre-vaccination baseline after standard-of-care therapy. Produced via immunoSEQ multiplex PCR; TCRdb's table is partial and in-frame only. The table has about 92,000 clones, approximately 83% seen once. The source of the sample is a study of a mutant IDH1 vaccine in newly diagnosed glioma. Study-level background: Males made up approximately 62% and females about 40% of treated patients, whose mean age was 40.4 years. Previous treatment comprised radiotherapy, temozolomide, or both, mostly both.

Study outcomes and limitations: Seemingly, top peripheral T cell clonotype changes bore no relation to pseudoprogression. Most patients, approximately 93%, showed vaccine-induced immune responses.

The germline V gene has CDR1 SGDLS and CDR2 YYNGEE. V lost 0 bases and J lost 2, with 12 bases in between. The CDR3 sequence is 15 residues long. This TCR was recovered from a woman aged 45-60 years with glioma. Source: PBMCs, taken from a glioma patient treated with radiotherapy, temozolomide or both. V and J are TRBV9 and TRBJ2-7, with no clear D. The chain's CDR3 is CASSVAPGPAYEQYF. CDR3 bases: TGTGCCAGCAGCGTAGCTCCTGGGCCGGCCTACGAGCAGTACTTC.